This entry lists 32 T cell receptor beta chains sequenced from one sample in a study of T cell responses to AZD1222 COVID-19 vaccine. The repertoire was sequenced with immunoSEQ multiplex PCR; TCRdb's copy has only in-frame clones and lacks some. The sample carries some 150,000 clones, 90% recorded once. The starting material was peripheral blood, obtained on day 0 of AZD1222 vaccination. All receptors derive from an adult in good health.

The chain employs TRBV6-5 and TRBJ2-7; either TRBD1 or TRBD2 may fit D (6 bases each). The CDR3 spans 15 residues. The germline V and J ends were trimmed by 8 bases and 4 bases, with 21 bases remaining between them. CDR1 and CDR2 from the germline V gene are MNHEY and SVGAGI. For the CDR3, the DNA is TGTGCCAGCCAGGAGACGGGGGCAGGGTCATACGAGCAGTACTTC. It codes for CASQETGAGSYEQYF.

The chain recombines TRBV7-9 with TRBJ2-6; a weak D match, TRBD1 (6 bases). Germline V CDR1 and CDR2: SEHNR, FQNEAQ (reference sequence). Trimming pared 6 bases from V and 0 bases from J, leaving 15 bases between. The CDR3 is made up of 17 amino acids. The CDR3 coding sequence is TGTGCCAGCAGGCTATTACAGGGAAGCTCTGGGGCCAACGTCCTGACTTTC. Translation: CASRLLQGSSGANVLTF.

The CDR3 here is CVVGGRTEAFF. CDR3 sequence (DNA): TGCGTGGTGGGGGGAAGGACTGAAGCTTTCTTT. The gene calls are TRBV29-1 and TRBJ1-1; D is perhaps TRBD1 (5 bases). The germline V gene encodes CDR1 SQVTM and CDR2 ANQGSEA. This CDR3 contains 11 residues.

CDR3 nucleotides: TGTGCCAGCAGCTTAGGCCGGGACAGGGGCAATGAGCAGTTCTTC. Translated: CASSLGRDRGNEQFF. The chain is built from TRBV11-2 and TRBJ2-1; the match to TRBD1 covers 10 bases. V lost 1 base and J lost 6; bases outside the gene matches: 3. Germline-derived CDR1 and CDR2 are SGHAT and FQNNGV. CDR3 length: 15 amino acids. The variable domain in full, with the rest retrieved from reference TRBV11-2 and TRBJ2-1, is EAGVAQSPRYKIIEKRQSVAFWCNPISGHATLYWYQQILGQGPKLLIQFQNNGVVDDSQLPKDRFSAERLKGVDSTLKIQPAKLEDSAVYLCASSLGRDRGNEQFFGPGTRLTVL.

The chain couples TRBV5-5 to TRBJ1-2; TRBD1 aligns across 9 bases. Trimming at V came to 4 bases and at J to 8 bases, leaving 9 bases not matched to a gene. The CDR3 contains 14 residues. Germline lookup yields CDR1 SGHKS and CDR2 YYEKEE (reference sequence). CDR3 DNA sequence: TGTGCCAGCAGCCAAGAACAGGGGGCATGGGGCTACACCTTC. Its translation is CASSQEQGAWGYTF.

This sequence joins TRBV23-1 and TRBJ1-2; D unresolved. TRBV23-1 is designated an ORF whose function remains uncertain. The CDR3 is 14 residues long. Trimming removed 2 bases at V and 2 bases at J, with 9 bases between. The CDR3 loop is CASSQIHLNYGYTF. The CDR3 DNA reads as TGCGCCAGCAGTCAAATACACCTGAACTATGGCTACACCTTC.

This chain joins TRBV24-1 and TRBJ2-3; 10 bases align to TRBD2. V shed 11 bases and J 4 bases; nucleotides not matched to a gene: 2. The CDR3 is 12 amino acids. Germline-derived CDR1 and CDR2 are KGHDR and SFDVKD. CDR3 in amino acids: CAIGLAADTQYF. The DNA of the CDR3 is TGTGCCATCGGACTAGCGGCAGATACGCAGTATTTT.

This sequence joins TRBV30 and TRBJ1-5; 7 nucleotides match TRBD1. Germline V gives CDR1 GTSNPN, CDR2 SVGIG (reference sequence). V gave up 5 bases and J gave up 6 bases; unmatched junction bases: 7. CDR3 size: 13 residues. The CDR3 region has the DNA TGTGCCTGGCAGGGACAGTCTCGTCAGCCCCAGCATTTT. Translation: CAWQGQSRQPQHF.

CDR3 amino acids: CASSLVGAGSSYGYTF. CDR3 bases: TGTGCCAGCAGCTTAGTAGGGGCAGGGTCGAGCTATGGCTACACCTTC. V gene TRBV7-2 combines with J gene TRBJ1-2; perhaps TRBD1 as D (5 bases). CDR1 SGHTA and CDR2 FQGNSA come from the germline V gene. The V gene lost 1 base and the J gene lost 4 bases, with 16 bases spanning the gap. This CDR3 has 16 residues.

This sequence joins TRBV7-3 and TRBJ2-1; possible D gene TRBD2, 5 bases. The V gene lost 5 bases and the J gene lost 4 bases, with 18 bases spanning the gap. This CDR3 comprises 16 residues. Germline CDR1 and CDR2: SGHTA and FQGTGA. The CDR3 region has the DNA TGTGCCAGCAGCCCCAACTCAGCGGATATATACAATGAGCAGTTCTTC. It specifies CASSPNSADIYNEQFF.

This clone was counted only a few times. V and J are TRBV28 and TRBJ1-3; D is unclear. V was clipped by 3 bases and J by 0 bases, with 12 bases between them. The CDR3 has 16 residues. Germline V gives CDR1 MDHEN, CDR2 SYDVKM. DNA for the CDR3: TGTGCCAGCAGTTTCTCCGGGCCACCCTCTGGAAACACCATATATTTT. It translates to CASSFSGPPSGNTIYF. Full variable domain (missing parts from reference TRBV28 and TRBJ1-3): DVKVTQSSRYLVKRTGEKVFLECVQDMDHENMFWYRQDPGLGLRLIYFSYDVKMKEKGDIPEGYSVSREKKERFSLILESASTNQTSMYLCASSFSGPPSGNTIYFGEGSWLTVV.

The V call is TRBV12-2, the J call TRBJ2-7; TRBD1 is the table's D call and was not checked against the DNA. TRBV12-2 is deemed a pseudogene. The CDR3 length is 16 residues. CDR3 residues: CASRFPLRGQGHEQYF. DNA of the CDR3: TGTGCAAGTCGCTTCCCCCTCAGGGGACAGGGGCACGAGCAGTACTTC.

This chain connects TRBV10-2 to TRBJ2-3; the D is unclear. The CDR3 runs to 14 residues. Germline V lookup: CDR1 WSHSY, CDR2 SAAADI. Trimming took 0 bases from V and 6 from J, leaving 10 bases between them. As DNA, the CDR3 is TGCGCCAGCAGTGAGTCTGGCTCACCGGATACGCAGTATTTT. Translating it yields CASSESGSPDTQYF.

The CDR3 nucleotides read TGTGCCAGCAGCCCCCCCGGGACTAGCGGGGGCGTTAGGACCCAGTACTTC. Encoded protein: CASSPPGTSGGVRTQYF. The chain couples TRBV7-8 to TRBJ2-5, with 14 bases identical to TRBD2. Trimming at V came to 5 bases and at J to 7 bases, leaving 12 bases not matched to a gene. This CDR3 contains 17 residues. Germline-derived CDR1 and CDR2 are SGHVS and FQNEAQ.

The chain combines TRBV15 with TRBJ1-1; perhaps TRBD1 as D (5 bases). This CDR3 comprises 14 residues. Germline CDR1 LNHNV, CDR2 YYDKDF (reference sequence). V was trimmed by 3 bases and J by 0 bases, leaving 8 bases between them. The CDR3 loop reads CATSRGLMNTEAFF. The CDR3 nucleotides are TGTGCCACCAGCAGGGGACTTATGAACACTGAAGCTTTCTTT. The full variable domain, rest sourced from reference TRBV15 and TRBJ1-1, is DAMVIQNPRYQVTQFGKPVTLSCSQTLNHNVMYWYQQKSSQAPKLLFHYYDKDFNNEADTPDNFQSRRPNTSFCFLDIRSPGLGDTAMYLCATSRGLMNTEAFFGQGTRLTVV.

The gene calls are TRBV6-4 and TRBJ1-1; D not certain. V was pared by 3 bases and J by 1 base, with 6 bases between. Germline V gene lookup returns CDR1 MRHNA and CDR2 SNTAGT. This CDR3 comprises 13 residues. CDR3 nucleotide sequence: TGTGCCAGCAGTGATGGGGAGAACACTGAAGCTTTCTTT. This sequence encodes CASSDGENTEAFF.

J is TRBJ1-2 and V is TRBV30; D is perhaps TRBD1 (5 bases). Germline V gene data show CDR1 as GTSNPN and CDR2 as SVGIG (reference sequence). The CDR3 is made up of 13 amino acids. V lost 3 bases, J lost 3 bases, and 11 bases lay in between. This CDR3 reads CAWRGVLHYGYTF. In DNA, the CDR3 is TGTGCCTGGAGGGGGGTCCTACACTATGGCTACACCTTC.

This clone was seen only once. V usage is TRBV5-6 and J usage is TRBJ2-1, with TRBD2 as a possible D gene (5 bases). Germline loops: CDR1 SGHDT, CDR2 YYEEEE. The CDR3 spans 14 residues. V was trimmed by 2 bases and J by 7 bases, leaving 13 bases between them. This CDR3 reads CASSFSSLFNEQFF. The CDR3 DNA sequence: TGTGCCAGCAGCTTTTCTAGCCTGTTTAATGAGCAGTTCTTC.

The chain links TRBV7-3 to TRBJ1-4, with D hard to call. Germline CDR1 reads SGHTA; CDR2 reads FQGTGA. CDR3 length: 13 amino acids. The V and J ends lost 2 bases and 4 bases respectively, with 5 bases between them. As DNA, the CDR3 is TGTGCCAGCAGCTTACGGTTTAATGAAAAACTGTTTTTT. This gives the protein CASSLRFNEKLFF.

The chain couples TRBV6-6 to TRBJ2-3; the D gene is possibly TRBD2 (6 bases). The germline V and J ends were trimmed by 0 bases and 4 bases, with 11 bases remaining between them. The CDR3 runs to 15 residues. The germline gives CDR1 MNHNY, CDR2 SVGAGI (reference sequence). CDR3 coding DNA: TGTGCCAGCAGTTACTCGCAACGGGAGTCAGATACGCAGTATTTT. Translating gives CASSYSQRESDTQYF.

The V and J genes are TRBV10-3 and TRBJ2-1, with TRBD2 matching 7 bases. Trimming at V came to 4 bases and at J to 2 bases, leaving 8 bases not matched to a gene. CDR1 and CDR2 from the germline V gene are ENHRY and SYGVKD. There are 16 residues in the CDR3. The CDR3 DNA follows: TGTGCCATCAGTGCTTTCGGGCGGGAGACCTACAATGAGCAGTTCTTC. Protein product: CAISAFGRETYNEQFF.

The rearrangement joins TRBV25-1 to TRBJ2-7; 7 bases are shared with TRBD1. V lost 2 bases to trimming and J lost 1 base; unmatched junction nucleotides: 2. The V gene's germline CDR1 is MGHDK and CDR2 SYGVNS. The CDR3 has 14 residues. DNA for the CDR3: TGTGCCAGCAGTGAAACAGGGGATTCCTACGAGCAGTACTTC. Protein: CASSETGDSYEQYF.

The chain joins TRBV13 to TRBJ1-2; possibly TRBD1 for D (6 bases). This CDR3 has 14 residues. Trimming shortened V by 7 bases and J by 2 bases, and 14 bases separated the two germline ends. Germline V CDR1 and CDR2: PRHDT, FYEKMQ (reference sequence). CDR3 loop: CASKMAGVNYGYTF. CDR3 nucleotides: TGTGCCAGCAAGATGGCAGGGGTAAACTATGGCTACACCTTC. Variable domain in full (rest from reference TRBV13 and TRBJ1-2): AAGVIQSPRHLIKEKRETATLKCYPIPRHDTVYWYQQGPGQDPQFLISFYEKMQSDKGSIPDRFSAQQFSDYHSELNMSSLELGDSALYFCASKMAGVNYGYTFGSGTRLTVV.

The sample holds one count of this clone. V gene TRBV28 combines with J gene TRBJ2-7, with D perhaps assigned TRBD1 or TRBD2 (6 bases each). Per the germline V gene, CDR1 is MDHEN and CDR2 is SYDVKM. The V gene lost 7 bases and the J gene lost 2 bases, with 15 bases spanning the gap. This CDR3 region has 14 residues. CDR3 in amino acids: CASTTGGLTYEQYF. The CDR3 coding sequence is TGTGCCAGCACTACCGGGGGCCTTACCTACGAGCAGTACTTC. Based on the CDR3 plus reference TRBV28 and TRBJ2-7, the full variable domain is DVKVTQSSRYLVKRTGEKVFLECVQDMDHENMFWYRQDPGLGLRLIYFSYDVKMKEKGDIPEGYSVSREKKERFSLILESASTNQTSMYLCASTTGGLTYEQYFGPGTRLTVT.

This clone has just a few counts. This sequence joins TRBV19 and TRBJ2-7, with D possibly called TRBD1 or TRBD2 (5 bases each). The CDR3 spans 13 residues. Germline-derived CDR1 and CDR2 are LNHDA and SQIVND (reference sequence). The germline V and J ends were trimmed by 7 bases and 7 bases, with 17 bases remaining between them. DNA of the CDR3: TGTGCCAGTACCGAGGGAGCAGGGTGGGAGCAGTACTTC. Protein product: CASTEGAGWEQYF. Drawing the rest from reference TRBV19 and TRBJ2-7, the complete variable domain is DGGITQSPKYLFRKEGQNVTLSCEQNLNHDAMYWYRQDPGQGLRLIYYSQIVNDFQKGDIAEGYSVSREKKESFPLTVTSAQKNPTAFYLCASTEGAGWEQYFGPGTRLTVT.

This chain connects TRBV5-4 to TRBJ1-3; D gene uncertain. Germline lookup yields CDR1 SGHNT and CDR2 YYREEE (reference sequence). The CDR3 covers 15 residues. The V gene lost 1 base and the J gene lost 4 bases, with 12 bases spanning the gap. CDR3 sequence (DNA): TGTGCCAGCAGCTTGAGTAGTAGGGTCGGAAACACCATATATTTT. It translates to CASSLSSRVGNTIYF.

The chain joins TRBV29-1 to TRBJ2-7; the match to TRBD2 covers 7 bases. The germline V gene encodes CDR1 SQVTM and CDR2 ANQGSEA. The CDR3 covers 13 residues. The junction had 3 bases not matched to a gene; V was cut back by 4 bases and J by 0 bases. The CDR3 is CSVGEGNSYEQYF. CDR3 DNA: TGCAGCGTTGGGGAGGGGAACTCCTACGAGCAGTACTTC.

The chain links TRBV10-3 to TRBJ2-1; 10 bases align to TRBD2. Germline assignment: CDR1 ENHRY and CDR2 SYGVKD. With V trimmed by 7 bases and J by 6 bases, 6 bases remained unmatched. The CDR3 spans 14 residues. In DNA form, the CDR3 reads TGTGCCATCACAACTAGCGGGGATACCAATGAGCAGTTCTTC. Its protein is CAITTSGDTNEQFF.

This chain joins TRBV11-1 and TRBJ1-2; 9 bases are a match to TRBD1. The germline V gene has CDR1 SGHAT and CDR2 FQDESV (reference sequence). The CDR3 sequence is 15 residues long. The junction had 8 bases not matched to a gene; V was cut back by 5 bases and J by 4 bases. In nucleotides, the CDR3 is TGTGCCAGCAGCACTCGGACAGGGGAAATCTATGGCTACACCTTC. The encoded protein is CASSTRTGEIYGYTF.

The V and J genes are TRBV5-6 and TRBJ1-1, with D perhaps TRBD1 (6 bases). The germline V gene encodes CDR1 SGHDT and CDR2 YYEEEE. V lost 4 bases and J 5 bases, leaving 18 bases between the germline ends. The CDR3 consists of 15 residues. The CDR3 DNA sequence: TGTGCCAGCAGCCGGGTTGGGGGCAGGGGAACTGAAGCTTTCTTT. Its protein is CASSRVGGRGTEAFF. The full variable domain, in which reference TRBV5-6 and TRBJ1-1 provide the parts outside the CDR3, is DAGVTQSPTHLIKTRGQQVTLRCSPKSGHDTVSWYQQALGQGPQFIFQYYEEEERQRGNFPDRFSGHQFPNYSSELNVNALLLGDSALYLCASSRVGGRGTEAFFGQGTRLTVV.

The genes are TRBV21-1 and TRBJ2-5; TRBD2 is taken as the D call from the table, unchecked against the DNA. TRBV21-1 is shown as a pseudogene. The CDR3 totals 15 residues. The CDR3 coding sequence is TGTGCCAGCAGCAATGGGCGGGGGCCACCGGGGACCCAGTACTTC. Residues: CASSNGRGPPGTQYF.

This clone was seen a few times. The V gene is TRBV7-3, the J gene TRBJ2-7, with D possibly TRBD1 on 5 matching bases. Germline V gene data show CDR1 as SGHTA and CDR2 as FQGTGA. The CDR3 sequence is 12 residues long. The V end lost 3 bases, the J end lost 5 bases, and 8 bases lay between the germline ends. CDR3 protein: CASSFDRNEQYF. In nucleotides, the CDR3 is TGTGCCAGCAGCTTCGACAGAAACGAGCAGTACTTC. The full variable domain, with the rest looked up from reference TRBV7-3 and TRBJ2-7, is GAGVSQTPSNKVTEKGKYVELRCDPISGHTALYWYRQSLGQGPEFLIYFQGTGAADDSGLPNDRFFAVRPEGSVSTLKIQRTERGDSAVYLCASSFDRNEQYFGPGTRLTVT.